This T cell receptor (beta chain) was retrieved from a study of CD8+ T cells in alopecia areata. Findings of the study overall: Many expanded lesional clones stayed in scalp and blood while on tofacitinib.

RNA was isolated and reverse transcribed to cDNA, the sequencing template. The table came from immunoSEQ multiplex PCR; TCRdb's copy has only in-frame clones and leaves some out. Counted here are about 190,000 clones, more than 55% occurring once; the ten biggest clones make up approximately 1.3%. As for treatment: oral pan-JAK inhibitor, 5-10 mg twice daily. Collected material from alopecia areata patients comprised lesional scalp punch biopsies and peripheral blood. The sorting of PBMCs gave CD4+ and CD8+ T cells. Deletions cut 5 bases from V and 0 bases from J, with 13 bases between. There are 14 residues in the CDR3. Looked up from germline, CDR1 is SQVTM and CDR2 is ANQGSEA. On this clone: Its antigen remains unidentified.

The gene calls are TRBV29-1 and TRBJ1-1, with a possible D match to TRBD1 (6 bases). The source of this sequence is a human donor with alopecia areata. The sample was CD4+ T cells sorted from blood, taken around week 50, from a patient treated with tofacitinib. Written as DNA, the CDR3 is TGCAGCGTTACAGCCGGACAGCTGAACACTGAAGCTTTCTTT. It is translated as CSVTAGQLNTEAFF.